These T cell receptor beta chains were read from a single sample in a study of blood T cell repertoires in COVID-19. Profiling relied on immunoSEQ multiplex PCR, and the TCRdb table lists in-frame clones only, not all of them. In the table there are over 150,000 clones, roughly 86% of which are singletons. The specimen sequenced was peripheral blood. All receptors come from a man aged 45 to 65 with active or convalescent COVID-19. Both conserved end residues are part of each CDR3. Each record gives: CDR3 protein, CDR3 DNA, V gene, J gene, D gene. The D gene is left open where the match is weak.

CSVRGQGTSQETQYF	TGCAGCGTTCGGGGACAGGGGACATCGCAAGAGACCCAGTACTTC	TRBV29-1	TRBJ2-5	TRBD1
CATSATGGFTEAFF	TGTGCCACCAGTGCAACAGGGGGTTTCACTGAAGCTTTCTTT	TRBV24-1	TRBJ1-1	TRBD1
CASGGEKLFF	TGTGCCAGCGGGGGGGAAAAACTGTTTTTT	TRBV7-9	TRBJ1-4	.
CASSQDRAEYNEQFF	TGCGCCAGCAGCCAAGACAGGGCAGAATACAATGAGCAGTTCTTC	TRBV4-3	TRBJ2-1	.
CASSHSGQGAGELFF	TGTGCCAGCAGCCATTCCGGACAGGGGGCCGGGGAGCTGTTTTTT	TRBV4-2	TRBJ2-2	TRBD1
CASSQGGSYGYTF	TGTGCCAGCAGTCAGGGGGGCAGCTATGGCTACACCTTC	TRBV25-1	TRBJ1-2	TRBD1
CASSWTGLNTEAFF	TGTGCCAGCAGCTGGACAGGGTTGAACACTGAAGCTTTCTTT	TRBV5-6	TRBJ1-1	TRBD1
CASSYYRTSGETQYF	TGTGCCAGCAGCTACTATCGGACTAGCGGGGAGACCCAGTACTTC	TRBV7-2	TRBJ2-5	TRBD2
CASLPNTGEGYTF	TGTGCCAGCCTCCCTAACACAGGAGAGGGCTACACCTTC	TRBV6-5	TRBJ1-2	.
CASSILAGGFDEQFF	TGTGCCAGCAGCATTCTAGCGGGAGGGTTCGATGAGCAGTTCTTC	TRBV9	TRBJ2-1	TRBD2
CATSDATDLTYTQYF	TGTGCCACCAGTGACGCGACAGACTTGACGTATACGCAGTATTTT	TRBV24-1	TRBJ2-3	.
CASSSRARGEKLFF	TGTGCCAGCAGCTCTCGGGCTAGGGGTGAAAAACTGTTTTTT	TRBV7-8	TRBJ1-4	.
CASSQDTGGRETQYF	TGCGCCAGCAGCCAAGACACGGGGGGGCGTGAGACCCAGTACTTC	TRBV4-3	TRBJ2-5	TRBD2
CASSLFEQGNTEAFF	TGTGCCAGCAGCTTATTTGAACAGGGGAACACTGAAGCTTTCTTT	TRBV7-8	TRBJ1-1	.
CASSLDLAGYGYTF	TGTGCCAGCAGCTTAGATTTGGCGGGGTATGGCTACACCTTC	TRBV11-2	TRBJ1-2	.
CASSQDEGSQETQYF	TGCGCCAGCAGCCAAGATGAGGGTAGTCAAGAGACCCAGTACTTC	TRBV4-1	TRBJ2-5	.
CASSENRAGANVLTF	TGTGCCAGCAGTGAAAACAGGGCTGGGGCCAACGTCCTGACTTTC	TRBV6-1	TRBJ2-6	.